These T cell receptor beta chains were read from a single sample in a study of shared clonotypes between healthy human individuals. TCRdb keeps only in-frame clones here, not all; method: immunoSEQ multiplex PCR. Of more than 400,000 clones detected, around 73% appear once; the ten largest clones hold about 11%. The material sequenced was PBMCs. The receptors were sampled from a woman aged 40-49 years in good health. Some clones in this sample may be carry-over from other donors' samples. CDR3s include the opening cysteine and the closing phenylalanine or tryptophan. The D gene is left open where the match is weak. Expanded clones get a size class; other rows say once, few or many, or leave the size out.

NA	TRBV29-1	TRBJ1-4	TRBD1	TGCAGCGCCGGGACAGGGGGTTGGGAAAAACTGTTTTTT	CSAGTGGWEKLFF
NA	TRBV7-2	TRBJ2-4	TRBD1	TGTGCCAGCAGCTTCCGGGACAGCCACTTAGCCAAAAACATTCAGTACTTC	CASSFRDSHLAKNIQYF
NA	TRBV2	TRBJ2-7	NA	TGTGCCACTTACAGGGAGTACGAGCAGTACTTC	CATYREYEQYF
NA	TRBV11-3	TRBJ2-5	NA	TGTGCCAGCAGTATTGGGGGCCTGGAGACCCAGTACTTC	CASSIGGLETQYF
NA	TRBV9	TRBJ2-1	NA	TGTGCCAGCAGCGTAGCAGGCATAACGGGTGAGCAGTTCTTC	CASSVAGITGEQFF
few	TRBV27	TRBJ2-7	TRBD2	TGTGCCAGCACCCGACTGGCTAGCGGGAGATACGAGCAGTACTTC	CASTRLASGRYEQYF
NA	TRBV4-2	TRBJ1-2	NA	TGTGCCAGCAGCCAAGATGTGGCAGGGACGGGGGGCTACACCTTC	CASSQDVAGTGGYTF
many	TRBV6-6	TRBJ1-1	NA	TGTGCCAGCAGTTACCCGTCCAGGGGTACTGAAGCTTTCTTT	CASSYPSRGTEAFF
NA	TRBV7-6	TRBJ1-1	TRBD1	TGTGCCAGCAGCCTACGGACAGGGAACACTGAAGCTTTCTTT	CASSLRTGNTEAFF
NA	TRBV4-1	TRBJ2-2	TRBD2	TGCGCCAGCAGCCAAGAACGGCTAGCGGGAGGTGGGGCGAACACCGGGGAGCTGTTTTTT	CASSQERLAGGGANTGELFF
NA	TRBV6-8	TRBJ2-5	NA	TGTGCCAGCAGCGCACAGGGTTTCAAAGAGACCCAGTACTTC	CASSAQGFKETQYF
NA	TRBV10-3	TRBJ2-3	NA	TGTGCCATCAGCAAGGGACTTCTTGGTACAGATACGCAGTATTTT	CAISKGLLGTDTQYF
NA	TRBV28	TRBJ1-1	NA	TGTGACAGCAGCCCCCCGATTAGCACTGAAGCTTTCTTT	CDSSPPISTEAFF
NA	TRBV5-6	TRBJ2-3	TRBD1	TGTGCCAGCAGCTTGGTTGTGACAGGGGTCACAGATACGCAGTATTTT	CASSLVVTGVTDTQYF
NA	TRBV11-2	TRBJ1-4	NA	TGTGCCAGCAGCTTCCATGCGGGGAAAACTAATGAAAAACTGTTTTTT	CASSFHAGKTNEKLFF
NA	TRBV6-1	TRBJ1-2	NA	TGTGCCAGCAGTGAAGCGGCAGGGGAAGATGGCTACACCTTC	CASSEAAGEDGYTF
many	TRBV28	TRBJ2-7	TRBD2	TGTGCCAGCAGTGACCTTAGCGGGGCCCGGAGGGAGCAGTACTTC	CASSDLSGARREQYF
NA	TRBV25-1	TRBJ1-3	NA	TGTGCCAGCACCCCCGCAGGGTACGGTAACACCATATATTTT	CASTPAGYGNTIYF
many	TRBV15	TRBJ2-1	TRBD2	TGTGCCACCAGCAGAGTAGCGGGGTCGTACAATGAGCAGTTCTTC	CATSRVAGSYNEQFF
NA	TRBV7-9	TRBJ2-7	TRBD2	TGTGCCAGCAGCCAAGGACTAGGTCCCTACGAGCAGTACTTC	CASSQGLGPYEQYF